Shown below are 26 T cell receptor beta chains from a single sample sequenced in a study of T cells after yellow fever vaccination. Each CDR3 protein is one row after TCRdb ran MiXCR on the 5' RACE reads. The table records 300,000 to 450,000 distinct CDR3 sequences, about 6% of them present only once. The sequenced sample was PBMCs, obtained 5 days after the yellow fever booster vaccination. These receptor sequences come from a man in his thirties or forties who received the YFV17D yellow fever vaccine.

This clonotype was seen only a few times. The chain carries TRBV9 and TRBJ2-7, with a possible D match to TRBD1 (5 bases). The CDR3 sequence is 16 residues long. The V gene lost 4 bases and the J gene lost 1 base, with 18 bases spanning the gap. Germline-derived CDR1 and CDR2 are SGDLS and YYNGEE. CDR3: CASSTTPYQGSYEQYF. The CDR3 DNA reads TGTGCCAGCAGCACCACCCCGTATCAGGGTTCCTACGAGCAGTACTTC.

At least ten counts were recorded for this clonotype. The J gene is TRBJ2-7, the V gene TRBV7-9; D unclear. The CDR3 totals 13 residues. Per the germline V gene, CDR1 is SEHNR and CDR2 is FQNEAQ (reference sequence). V was clipped by 5 bases and J by 4 bases, with 12 bases between them. For the CDR3, the DNA is TGTGCCAGCAGCCCTGACGCGGATTACGAGCAGTACTTC. Its translation: CASSPDADYEQYF.

V usage is TRBV29-1 and J usage is TRBJ2-1, with TRBD2 identical over 8 bases. Trimming took 8 bases from V and 4 from J; bases not matched to a gene: 7. CDR1 and CDR2 (germline): SQVTM, ANQGSEA. The CDR3 is made up of 13 amino acids. CDR3 DNA: TGCAGCTTCGAGCGGGAGAAGTACAATGAGCAGTTCTTC. Its translation is CSFEREKYNEQFF.

The table lists this clonotype with many counts. The J gene is TRBJ2-7, the V gene TRBV7-2; D not certain. This CDR3 contains 13 residues. From germline, CDR1 is SGHTA and CDR2 FQGNSA. Trimming took off 1 base at V and 2 bases at J, with 6 bases between the two ends. The chain's CDR3 is CASSLGRPYEQYF. CDR3 in DNA: TGTGCCAGCAGCTTAGGACGCCCCTACGAGCAGTACTTC.

The genes are TRBV3-1 and TRBJ2-2, with D perhaps TRBD2 (5 bases). This CDR3 is built from 13 residues. Germline V gene sequence: CDR1 LGHDT, CDR2 YNNKEL (reference sequence). CDR3 residues: CASGGADTGELFF. Here the CDR3 DNA reads TGTGCTAGTGGAGGAGCGGACACCGGGGAGCTGTTTTTT. The variable domain in full, completed from reference TRBV3-1 and TRBJ2-2, reads DTAVSQTPKYLVTQMGNDKSIKCEQNLGHDTMYWYKQDSKKFLKIMFSYNNKELIINETVPNRFSPKSPDKAHLNLHINSLELGDSAVYFCASGGADTGELFFGEGSRLTVL.

The chain couples TRBV12-3 or TRBV12-4 to TRBJ2-2; TRBD1 is a possible D gene (6 bases). V was trimmed by 6 bases and J by 3 bases, leaving 11 bases between them. The CDR3 covers 14 residues. The CDR3: CASRGALHTGELFF. The CDR3 DNA is TGTGCCAGCAGGGGGGCTTTGCACACCGGGGAGCTGTTTTTT.

This clonotype has a count of ten or more. This CDR3 reads CASSYSTGTSGNDEQYF. Here the CDR3 DNA reads TGTGCCAGCAGTTACTCAACCGGGACTAGCGGGAACGACGAGCAGTACTTC. The V call is TRBV6-2 or TRBV6-3, the J call TRBJ2-7; 13 positions match TRBD2. The germline V gene has CDR1 MNHEY and CDR2 SVGEGT. V was clipped by 0 bases and J by 5 bases; unmatched bases: 7. The CDR3 has 17 residues.

This clonotype turned up a few times. The chain carries TRBV5-5 and TRBJ1-6; no definite D call. The CDR3 consists of 10 residues. With 7 bases removed from V and 8 bases from J, the gap between germline ends came to 4 bases. The germline V gene has CDR1 SGHKS and CDR2 YYEKEE (reference sequence). CDR3 amino acids: CASGDSPLHF. The CDR3 nucleotides read TGTGCCAGCGGAGATTCACCCCTCCACTTT.

This clonotype has only a few counts. The genes are TRBV25-1 and TRBJ2-5; a weak D match, TRBD2 (5 bases). This CDR3 is built from 13 residues. Per germline, CDR1 MGHDK and CDR2 SYGVNS. V was clipped by 7 bases and J by 5 bases, with 14 bases between them. The CDR3: CASTVASWETQYF. The CDR3 DNA is TGTGCCAGCACTGTAGCGTCATGGGAGACCCAGTACTTC.

At least ten counts were recorded for this clonotype. The chain links TRBV7-8 to TRBJ1-4, with unresolved D. Trimming left V 1 base short and J 5 bases short, with 5 bases between. The CDR3 consists of 13 residues. Germline-derived CDR1 and CDR2 are SGHVS and FQNEAQ. The chain's CDR3 is CASSLGVNEKLFF. CDR3 nucleotides: TGTGCCAGCAGCTTAGGGGTGAATGAAAAACTGTTTTTT.

In this sample, this clonotype turned up a few times. V gene TRBV6-1 combines with J gene TRBJ2-3; 11 bases are a match to TRBD2. From germline, CDR1 is MNHNS and CDR2 SASEGT. Trimming cost V 4 bases and J 2 bases; bases outside gene matches: 2. The CDR3 spans 15 residues. The CDR3 nucleotides read TGTGCCAGCAGTGGACTAGCGGGATTCACAGATACGCAGTATTTT. It encodes CASSGLAGFTDTQYF.

V gene TRBV7-2 combines with J gene TRBJ2-1; D is perhaps TRBD1 (5 bases). Trimming removed 3 bases from V and 7 bases from J, with 16 bases in between. CDR3 length equals 15 residues. The V gene's germline CDR1 is SGHTA and CDR2 FQGNSA. The CDR3 nucleotides read TGTGCCAGCAGCTTCTGGGGCCTACCCCGTAATGAGCAGTTCTTC. It yields the protein CASSFWGLPRNEQFF. Full variable domain (remainder filled in from reference TRBV7-2 and TRBJ2-1): GAGVSQSPSNKVTEKGKDVELRCDPISGHTALYWYRQSLGQGLEFLIYFQGNSAPDKSGLPSDRFSAERTGGSVSTLTIQRTQQEDSAVYLCASSFWGLPRNEQFFGPGTRLTVL.

This clonotype was picked up a small number of times. The J gene is TRBJ2-3, the V gene TRBV20-1; maybe TRBD2 (6 bases). This CDR3 is built from 17 residues. V was trimmed by 0 bases and J by 0 bases, leaving 16 bases between them. Germline CDR1 reads DFQATT; CDR2 reads SNEGSKA (reference sequence). CDR3 residues: CSARDPSGATSTDTQYF. The CDR3 coding sequence is TGCAGTGCTAGAGATCCTTCGGGAGCAACTAGCACAGATACGCAGTATTTT.

This clonotype was seen ten or more times. The V gene is TRBV7-9, the J gene TRBJ1-2; D is ambiguous. This CDR3 has 12 residues. In germline, CDR1 is SEHNR, CDR2 FQNEAQ (reference sequence). Trimming shortened V by 6 bases and J by 4 bases, and 9 bases separated the two germline ends. The CDR3 coding sequence is TGTGCCAGCAGTCCAGGATCCTATGGCTACACCTTC. It is translated as CASSPGSYGYTF.

A few counts support this clonotype. The chain combines TRBV20-1 with TRBJ2-7; 8 nucleotides line up with TRBD2. The CDR3 consists of 14 residues. V lost 5 bases, J lost 3 bases, and 9 bases stayed unmatched. Germline lookup yields CDR1 DFQATT and CDR2 SNEGSKA (reference sequence). CDR3 nucleotide sequence: TGCAGTGCTGGTAGCGGGACCGCTTACTACGAGCAGTACTTC. Protein sequence: CSAGSGTAYYEQYF.

This clonotype has a count of ten or more. The chain carries TRBV5-1 and TRBJ2-5; D may correspond to TRBD1 or TRBD2 (5 bases each). Trimming took 8 bases from V and 1 from J, leaving 12 bases between them. The CDR3 has 13 amino acids. Germline V gene lookup returns CDR1 SGHRS and CDR2 YFSETQ. The CDR3 spells CASRPGPQETQYF. CDR3 bases: TGCGCCAGTAGACCGGGACCCCAAGAGACCCAGTACTTC.

This clonotype was observed a few times. J is TRBJ2-7 and V is TRBV20-1; 8 positions match TRBD2. Germline V gives CDR1 DFQATT, CDR2 SNEGSKA (reference sequence). The V gene end was trimmed by 1 base and the J gene end by 2 bases; junction bases not matched to a gene: 7. The length of the CDR3 is 15 residues. This chain's CDR3 is CSARASHGRAYEQYF. DNA for the CDR3: TGCAGTGCTAGAGCGTCTCACGGGAGGGCCTACGAGCAGTACTTC.

This clonotype has a count of ten or more. The chain couples TRBV5-1 to TRBJ2-6, with 8 bases that match TRBD1. Germline CDR1 SGHRS, CDR2 YFSETQ. The V and J ends lost 4 bases and 0 bases, in that order; junction bases with no gene match: 12. The CDR3 covers 19 residues. CDR3: CASSLPGQAPISGANVLTF. The CDR3 DNA reads TGCGCCAGCAGCCTGCCGGGACAGGCCCCCATCTCTGGGGCCAACGTCCTGACTTTC.

The rearrangement uses TRBV10-3 and TRBJ1-6; the D is unclear. V was pared by 6 bases and J by 3 bases, with 6 bases between. The CDR3 is 13 amino acids. Looked up from germline, CDR1 is ENHRY and CDR2 is SYGVKD. The DNA for the CDR3 is TGTGCCATCAGGGGGAACTATAATTCACCCCTCCACTTT. It specifies CAIRGNYNSPLHF.

V is TRBV20-1 and J is TRBJ2-3; 9 nucleotides align to TRBD2. Per germline, CDR1 DFQATT and CDR2 SNEGSKA (reference sequence). Trimming cost V 2 bases and J 0 bases; bases outside gene matches: 12. The CDR3 spans 18 residues. The CDR3 protein is CSARSLASGTSSTDTQYF. CDR3 DNA sequence: TGCAGTGCTAGATCACTGGCTAGCGGGACTTCTAGCACAGATACGCAGTATTTT.

In this sample, this clonotype turned up many times. The genes are TRBV29-1 and TRBJ2-5; TRBD2 matches 9 bases. With 8 bases clipped from V and 4 bases from J, the junction kept 8 bases outside the gene matches. The CDR3 spans 13 residues. CDR1 and CDR2 from the germline V gene are SQVTM and ANQGSEA. CDR3 nucleotides: TGCAGCACCGGGCAAGCGGGAGGAGAGACCCAGTACTTC. As protein: CSTGQAGGETQYF.

The CDR3 sequence: CSVLLAGSDTQYF. CDR3 in DNA: TGCAGTGTGTTACTAGCGGGCTCAGATACGCAGTATTTT. The gene calls are TRBV20-1 and TRBJ2-3; 9 bases are a match to TRBD2. Per germline, CDR1 DFQATT and CDR2 SNEGSKA (reference sequence). The CDR3 covers 13 residues. Trimming at V came to 7 bases and at J to 4 bases, leaving 6 bases not matched to a gene.

This clonotype has just a few counts. The rearrangement joins TRBV7-8 to TRBJ1-1, with 9 bases that match TRBD1. The germline CDR1 and CDR2 sequences are SGHVS and FQNEAQ. The CDR3 consists of 15 residues. After removal of 7 bases from V and 5 bases from J, the junction contained 11 bases not matched to a gene. The CDR3 sequence: CASKGEQGANTEAFF. DNA of the CDR3: TGTGCCAGCAAGGGGGAACAGGGGGCTAATACTGAAGCTTTCTTT. Using reference TRBV7-8 and TRBJ1-1 for the parts outside the CDR3, the full variable domain is GAGVSQSPRYKVAKRGQDVALRCDPISGHVSLFWYQQALGQGPEFLTYFQNEAQLDKSGLPSDRFFAERPEGSVSTLKIQRTQQEDSAVYLCASKGEQGANTEAFFGQGTRLTVV.

This clonotype has at least ten counts. V gene TRBV12-3 or TRBV12-4 combines with J gene TRBJ2-2; unclear D gene. V lost 5 bases to trimming and J lost 5 bases, with 15 bases between them. The CDR3 has 15 residues. The CDR3 DNA reads as TGTGCCAGCAGTCTTATGGGAACGTTAACCGGGGAGCTGTTTTTT. It yields the protein CASSLMGTLTGELFF.

This clonotype was observed a handful of times. V is TRBV19 and J is TRBJ2-4; TRBD2 might be the D (5 bases). The CDR3 extends over 13 amino acids. The V gene's germline CDR1 is LNHDA and CDR2 SQIVND (reference sequence). Trimming cost V 2 bases and J 8 bases, with 10 bases left between them. The CDR3 region has the DNA TGTGCCAGTAGTATATCGGGAACACACATTCAGTACTTC. As protein: CASSISGTHIQYF.

This chain connects TRBV20-1 to TRBJ2-7; maybe TRBD2 (5 bases). V lost 2 bases and J lost 0, with 11 bases in between. Germline lookup yields CDR1 DFQATT and CDR2 SNEGSKA (reference sequence). The CDR3 sequence is 14 residues long. The CDR3 loop reads CSARRTQSSYEQYF. CDR3 DNA sequence: TGCAGTGCTAGAAGGACTCAAAGCTCCTACGAGCAGTACTTC.